The entry below describes one T cell receptor (beta chain). Treatment reported: oral pan-JAK inhibitor, 5-10 mg twice daily. The CDR3 loop spans 13 amino acids. Germline CDR1 reads SQVTM; CDR2 reads ANQGSEA. V shed 5 bases and J shed 5 bases, with 15 bases lying between them. This sample is part of a study of CD8+ T cells in alopecia areata. Extracted RNA was reverse transcribed, and the resulting cDNA served as sequencing template. Profiled with immunoSEQ multiplex PCR; TCRdb holds only in-frame clones, not every one. Found here are approximately 200,000 clones, more than 55% of them singletons; the top ten hold less than 4%.

This sample comprised CD4+ T cells sorted from blood, obtained at week 4, from a patient treated with tofacitinib. The sequence came from a human donor with alopecia areata. V usage is TRBV29-1 and J usage is TRBJ1-1, with D unclear. CDR3 bases: TGCAGCGTTAAACTTCTCTCGTCGACTGAAGCTTTCTTT. Protein sequence: CSVKLLSSTEAFF.